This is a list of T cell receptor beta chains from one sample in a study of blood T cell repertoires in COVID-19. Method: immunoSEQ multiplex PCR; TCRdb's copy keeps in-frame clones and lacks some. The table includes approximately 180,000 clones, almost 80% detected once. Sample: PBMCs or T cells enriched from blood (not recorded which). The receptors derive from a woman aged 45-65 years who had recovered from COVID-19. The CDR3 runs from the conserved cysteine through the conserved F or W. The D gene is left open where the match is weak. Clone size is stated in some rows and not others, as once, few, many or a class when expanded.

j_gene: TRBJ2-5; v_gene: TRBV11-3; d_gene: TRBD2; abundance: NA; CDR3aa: CASSLGVASGSQETQYF; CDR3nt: TGTGCCAGCAGCCTAGGGGTGGCTAGCGGGAGCCAAGAGACCCAGTACTTC
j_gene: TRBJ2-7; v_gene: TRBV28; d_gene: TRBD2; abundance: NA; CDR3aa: CASSGVGTSGSYEQYF; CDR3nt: TGTGCCAGCAGTGGGGTGGGGACTAGCGGTTCCTACGAGCAGTACTTC
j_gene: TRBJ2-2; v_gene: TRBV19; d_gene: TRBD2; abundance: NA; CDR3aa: CASSFWTVSLPTSGANTGELFF; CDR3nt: TGTGCCAGTAGTTTCTGGACAGTCAGCCTTCCAACTAGCGGGGCGAACACCGGGGAGCTGTTTTTT
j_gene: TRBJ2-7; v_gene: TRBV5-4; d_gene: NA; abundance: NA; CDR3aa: CASSLGQSKGSYEQYF; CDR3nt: TGTGCCAGCAGCTTGGGACAGTCCAAAGGCTCCTACGAGCAGTACTTC
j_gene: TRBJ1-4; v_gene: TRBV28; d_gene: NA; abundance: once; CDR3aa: CASSRGVVSEKLFF; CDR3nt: TGTGCCAGCTCCCGCGGGGTAGTTTCTGAAAAACTGTTTTTT
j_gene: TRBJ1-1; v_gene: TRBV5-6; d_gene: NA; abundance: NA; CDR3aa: CASSLGHRAEAFF; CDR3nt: TGTGCCAGCAGCTTGGGCCACAGGGCTGAAGCTTTCTTT
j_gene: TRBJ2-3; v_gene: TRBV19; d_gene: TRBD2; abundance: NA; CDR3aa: CASSPQLLAGGYTQYF; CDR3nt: TGTGCCAGTAGCCCCCAGCTACTAGCGGGAGGGTATACGCAGTATTTT
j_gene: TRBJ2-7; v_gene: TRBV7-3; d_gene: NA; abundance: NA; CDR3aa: CASSPGQAGIYEQYF; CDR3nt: TGTGCCAGCAGCCCAGGGCAGGCAGGGATATACGAGCAGTACTTC
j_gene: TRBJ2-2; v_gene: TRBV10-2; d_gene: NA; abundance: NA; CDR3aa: CASRPGLRTIIGNTGELFF; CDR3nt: TGCGCCAGCAGGCCCGGACTTCGGACTATCATCGGAAACACCGGGGAGCTGTTTTTT
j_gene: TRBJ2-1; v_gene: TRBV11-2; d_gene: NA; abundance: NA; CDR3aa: CASSFTGPNEQFF; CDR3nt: TGTGCCAGCAGCTTTACAGGGCCCAATGAGCAGTTCTTC
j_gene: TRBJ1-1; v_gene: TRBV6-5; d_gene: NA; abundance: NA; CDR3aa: CASSLIGYTEAFF; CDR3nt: TGTGCCAGCAGCCTTATCGGGTACACTGAAGCTTTCTTT
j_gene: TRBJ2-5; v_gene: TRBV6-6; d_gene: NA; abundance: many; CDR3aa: CASSASGSAYETQYF; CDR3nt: TGTGCCAGCAGTGCTTCGGGTAGCGCATATGAGACCCAGTACTTC
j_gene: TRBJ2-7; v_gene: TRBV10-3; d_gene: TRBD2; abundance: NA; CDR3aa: CAISEKGLAGVSYEQYF; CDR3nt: TGTGCCATCAGTGAGAAAGGACTAGCGGGAGTGTCCTACGAGCAGTACTTC
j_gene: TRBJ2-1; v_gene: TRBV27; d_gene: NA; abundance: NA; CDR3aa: CASSSDLSSYNEQFF; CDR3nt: TGTGCCAGCAGTTCGGACTTAAGCTCCTACAATGAGCAGTTCTTC
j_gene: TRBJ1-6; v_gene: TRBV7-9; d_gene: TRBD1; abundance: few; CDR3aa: CASSFWTGDNSPLHF; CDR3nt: TGTGCCAGCAGCTTCTGGACAGGGGATAATTCACCCCTCCACTTT
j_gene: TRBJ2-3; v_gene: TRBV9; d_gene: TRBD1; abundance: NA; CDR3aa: CASSVGQGAYTQYF; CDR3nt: TGTGCCAGCAGCGTTGGACAGGGGGCTTATACGCAGTATTTT
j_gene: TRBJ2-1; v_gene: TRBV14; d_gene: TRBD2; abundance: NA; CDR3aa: CASSLLAGGRNEQFF; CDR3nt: TGTGCCAGCAGCCTACTAGCGGGAGGACGTAATGAGCAGTTCTTC
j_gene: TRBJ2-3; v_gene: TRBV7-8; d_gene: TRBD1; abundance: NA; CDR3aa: CASTTNRDRGADTQYF; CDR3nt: TGTGCCAGCACCACCAACCGGGACAGGGGTGCAGATACGCAGTATTTT
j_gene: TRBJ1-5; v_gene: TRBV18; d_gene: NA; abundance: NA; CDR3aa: CASSKEGSGNQPQHF; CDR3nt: TGTGCCAGCTCCAAGGAGGGCAGTGGCAATCAGCCCCAGCATTTT
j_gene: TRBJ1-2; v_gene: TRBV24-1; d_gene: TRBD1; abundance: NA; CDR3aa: CATSESPGGANYGYTF; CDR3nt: TGTGCCACCAGTGAGAGCCCAGGGGGAGCTAACTATGGCTACACCTTC
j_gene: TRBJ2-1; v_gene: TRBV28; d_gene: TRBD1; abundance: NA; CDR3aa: CATKSGTGGRLEFF; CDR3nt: TGTGCCACCAAGTCGGGGACAGGGGGCCGACTGGAGTTCTTC
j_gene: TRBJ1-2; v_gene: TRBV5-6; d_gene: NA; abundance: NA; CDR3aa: CASSLAGGTANYGYTF; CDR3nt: TGTGCCAGCAGCTTGGCGGGAGGGACGGCCAACTATGGCTACACCTTC
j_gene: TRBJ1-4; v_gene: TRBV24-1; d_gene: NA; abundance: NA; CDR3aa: CATSDAREGTNEKLFF; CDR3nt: TGTGCCACCAGTGATGCCAGGGAAGGAACTAATGAAAAACTGTTTTTT
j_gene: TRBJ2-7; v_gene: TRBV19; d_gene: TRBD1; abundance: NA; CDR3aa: CASSMGRGSYEQYF; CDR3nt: TGTGCCAGTAGTATGGGCAGGGGGTCCTACGAGCAGTACTTC
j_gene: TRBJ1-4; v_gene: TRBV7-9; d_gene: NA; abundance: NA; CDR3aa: CASSDRRNEGKLFF; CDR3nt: TGTGCCAGCAGCGACAGGCGTAACGAAGGAAAACTGTTTTTT
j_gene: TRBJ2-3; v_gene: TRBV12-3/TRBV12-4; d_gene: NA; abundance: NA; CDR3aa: CASSLQADTQYF; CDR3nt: TGTGCCAGCAGTTTGCAGGCGGATACGCAGTATTTT
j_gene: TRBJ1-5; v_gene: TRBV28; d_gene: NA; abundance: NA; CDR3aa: CASSLSGPKNQPQHF; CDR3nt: TGTGCCAGCAGTTTGTCTGGGCCTAAAAATCAGCCCCAGCATTTT
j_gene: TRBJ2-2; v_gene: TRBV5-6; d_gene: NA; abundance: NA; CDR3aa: CASSYAVGELFF; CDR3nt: TGTGCCAGCAGCTACGCGGTAGGGGAGCTGTTTTTT
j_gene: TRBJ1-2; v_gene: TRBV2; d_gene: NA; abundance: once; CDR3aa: CASNRFYGYTF; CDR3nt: TGTGCCAGCAACCGGTTTTACGGCTACACCTTC
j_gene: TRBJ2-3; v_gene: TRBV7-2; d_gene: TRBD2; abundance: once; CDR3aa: CASSLWASGSRDTQYF; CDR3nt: TGTGCCAGCAGCTTATGGGCTAGCGGGAGCAGGGATACGCAGTATTTT
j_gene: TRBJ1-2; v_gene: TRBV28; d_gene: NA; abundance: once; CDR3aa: CASSDTTRRGYTF; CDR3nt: TGTGCCAGCAGTGATACCACCCGCAGGGGCTACACCTTC
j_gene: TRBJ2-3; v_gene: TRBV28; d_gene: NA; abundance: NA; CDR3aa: CASSLSGALADTQYF; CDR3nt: TGTGCCAGCAGTTTATCTGGGGCCTTGGCGGATACGCAGTATTTT
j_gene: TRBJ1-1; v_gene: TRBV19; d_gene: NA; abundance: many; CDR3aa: CASTTDLNTEAFF; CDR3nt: TGTGCCAGTACGACGGACTTAAACACTGAAGCTTTCTTT
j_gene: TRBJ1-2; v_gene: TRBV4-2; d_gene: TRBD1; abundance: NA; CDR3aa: CASSQDRQGEGWDGYTF; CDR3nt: TGTGCCAGCAGCCAAGATAGACAGGGCGAAGGATGGGATGGCTACACCTTC
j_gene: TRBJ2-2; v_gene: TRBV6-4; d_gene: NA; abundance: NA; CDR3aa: CASSAGELGELFF; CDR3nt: TGTGCCAGCAGTGCCGGGGAACTCGGGGAGCTGTTTTTT
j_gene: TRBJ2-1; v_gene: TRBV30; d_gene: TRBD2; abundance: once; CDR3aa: CAWSVMASGRAEQFF; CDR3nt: TGTGCCTGGAGTGTAATGGCTAGCGGGAGAGCTGAGCAGTTCTTC
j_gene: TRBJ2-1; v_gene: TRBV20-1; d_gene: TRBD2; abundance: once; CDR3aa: CSASGGRAYNEQFF; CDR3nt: TGCAGTGCTAGTGGCGGGAGGGCCTACAATGAGCAGTTCTTC
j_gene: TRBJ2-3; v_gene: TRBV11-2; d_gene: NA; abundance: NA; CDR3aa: CASSHSPTSTDTQYF; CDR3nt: TGTGCCAGCAGCCACAGCCCAACTAGCACAGATACGCAGTATTTT
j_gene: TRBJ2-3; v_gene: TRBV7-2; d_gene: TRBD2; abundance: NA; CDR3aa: CASSMGLAGGDTQYF; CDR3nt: TGTGCCAGCAGCATGGGACTAGCGGGGGGAGATACGCAGTATTTT
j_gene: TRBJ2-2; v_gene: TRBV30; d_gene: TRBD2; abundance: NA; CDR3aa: CAWINLMNSGRGELFF; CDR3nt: TGTGCCTGGATTAATCTTATGAATAGCGGGAGAGGGGAGCTGTTTTTT
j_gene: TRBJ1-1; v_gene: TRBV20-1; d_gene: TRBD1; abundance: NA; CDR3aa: CSASVRGTEAFF; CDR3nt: TGCAGTGCTAGTGTCAGGGGGACTGAAGCTTTCTTT
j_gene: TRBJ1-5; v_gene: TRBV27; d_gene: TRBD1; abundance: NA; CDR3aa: CASRLSGGAGNQPQHF; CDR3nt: TGTGCCAGCCGACTCTCAGGGGGCGCCGGCAATCAGCCCCAGCATTTT
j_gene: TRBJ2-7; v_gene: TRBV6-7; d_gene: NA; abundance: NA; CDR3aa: CASSYGLLAYEQYF; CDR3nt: TGTGCCAGCAGTTACGGTTTACTAGCTTACGAGCAGTACTTC
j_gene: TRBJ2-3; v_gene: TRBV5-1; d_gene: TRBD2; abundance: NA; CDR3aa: CASSLTSADTQYF; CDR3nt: TGCGCCAGCAGCTTGACTAGCGCAGATACGCAGTATTTT
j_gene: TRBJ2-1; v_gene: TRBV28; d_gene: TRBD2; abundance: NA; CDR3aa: CASLAGTEREFF; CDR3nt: TGTGCCAGCTTAGCGGGAACCGAGAGGGAGTTCTTC
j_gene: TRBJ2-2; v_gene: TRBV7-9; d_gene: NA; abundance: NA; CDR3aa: CASSHPSQTGELFF; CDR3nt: TGTGCCAGCAGCCACCCATCTCAGACCGGGGAGCTGTTTTTT
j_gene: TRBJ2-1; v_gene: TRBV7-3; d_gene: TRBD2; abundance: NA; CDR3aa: CASSLSGGTSNPNEQFF; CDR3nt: TGTGCCAGCAGCTTATCCGGGGGGACTAGCAACCCGAATGAGCAGTTCTTC
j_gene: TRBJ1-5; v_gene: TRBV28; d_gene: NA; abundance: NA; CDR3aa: CASRGGQPYQPQHF; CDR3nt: TGTGCCAGCCGTGGCGGACAGCCGTATCAGCCCCAGCATTTT
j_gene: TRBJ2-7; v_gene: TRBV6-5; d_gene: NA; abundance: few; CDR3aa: CASRSGGLLGYEQYF; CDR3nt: TGTGCCAGCAGGAGCGGAGGCCTCCTGGGCTACGAGCAGTACTTC
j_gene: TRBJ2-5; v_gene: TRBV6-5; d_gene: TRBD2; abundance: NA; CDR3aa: CASSTTSGREETQYF; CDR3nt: TGTGCCAGCAGCACGACTAGCGGGAGAGAGGAGACCCAGTACTTC
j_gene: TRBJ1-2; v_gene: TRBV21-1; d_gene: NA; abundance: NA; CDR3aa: CASSKPPSGDLIDGYTF; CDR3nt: TGTGCCAGCAGCAAGCCCCCGTCAGGGGACCTGATCGATGGCTACACCTTC
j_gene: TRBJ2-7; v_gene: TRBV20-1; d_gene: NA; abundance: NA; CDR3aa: CSAPVQEQYF; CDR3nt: TGCAGTGCCCCGGTGCAAGAGCAGTACTTC
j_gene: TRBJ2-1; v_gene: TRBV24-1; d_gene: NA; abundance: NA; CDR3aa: CATSDFRGGTTHNEQFF; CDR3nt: TGTGCCACCAGTGATTTTCGGGGCGGGACCACCCACAATGAGCAGTTCTTC
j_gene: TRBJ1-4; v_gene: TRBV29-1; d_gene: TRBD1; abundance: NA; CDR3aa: CSSDRVTEKLFF; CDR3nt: TGCAGTTCAGACAGGGTGACTGAAAAACTGTTTTTT
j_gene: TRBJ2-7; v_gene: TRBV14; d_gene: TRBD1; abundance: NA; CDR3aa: CASSRTGQGSYEQYF; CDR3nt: TGTGCCAGCAGCCGGACTGGACAGGGGTCCTACGAGCAGTACTTC
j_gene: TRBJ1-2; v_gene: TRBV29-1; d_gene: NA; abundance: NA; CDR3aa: CSVDPMGAYGYTF; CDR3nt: TGCAGCGTTGACCCAATGGGGGCGTACGGCTACACCTTC
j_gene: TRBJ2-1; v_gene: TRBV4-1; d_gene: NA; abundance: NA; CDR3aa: CASSQAGVGLNNEQFF; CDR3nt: TGCGCCAGCAGCCAAGCTGGCGTGGGGCTGAACAATGAGCAGTTCTTC
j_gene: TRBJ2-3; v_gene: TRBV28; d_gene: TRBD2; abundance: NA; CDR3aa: CASSLYTKRDFSTDTQYF; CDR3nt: TGTGCCAGCAGTTTATATACCAAGCGGGATTTTAGCACAGATACGCAGTATTTT
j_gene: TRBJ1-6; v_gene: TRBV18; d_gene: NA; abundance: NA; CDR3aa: CASSPGSYNSPLHF; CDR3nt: TGTGCCAGCTCACCCGGGTCCTATAATTCACCCCTCCACTTT
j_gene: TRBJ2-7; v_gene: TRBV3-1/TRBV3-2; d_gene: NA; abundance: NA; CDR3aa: CASSASQGGRTREQYF; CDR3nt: TGTGCCAGCAGCGCAAGTCAGGGGGGCCGAACGAGGGAGCAGTACTTC